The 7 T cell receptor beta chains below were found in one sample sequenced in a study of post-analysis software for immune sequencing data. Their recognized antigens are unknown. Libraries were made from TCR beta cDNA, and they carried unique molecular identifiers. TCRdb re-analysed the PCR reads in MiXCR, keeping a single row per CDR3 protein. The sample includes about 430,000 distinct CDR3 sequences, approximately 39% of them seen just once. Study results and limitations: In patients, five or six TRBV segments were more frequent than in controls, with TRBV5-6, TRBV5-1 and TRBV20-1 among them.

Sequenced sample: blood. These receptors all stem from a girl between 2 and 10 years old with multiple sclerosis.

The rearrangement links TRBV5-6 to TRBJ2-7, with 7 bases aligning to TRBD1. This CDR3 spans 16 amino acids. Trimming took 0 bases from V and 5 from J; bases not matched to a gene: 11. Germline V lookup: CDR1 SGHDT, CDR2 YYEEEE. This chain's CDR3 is CASSLERRQGTHEQYF. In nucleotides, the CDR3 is TGTGCCAGCAGCTTGGAAAGGAGACAGGGAACCCACGAGCAGTACTTC.

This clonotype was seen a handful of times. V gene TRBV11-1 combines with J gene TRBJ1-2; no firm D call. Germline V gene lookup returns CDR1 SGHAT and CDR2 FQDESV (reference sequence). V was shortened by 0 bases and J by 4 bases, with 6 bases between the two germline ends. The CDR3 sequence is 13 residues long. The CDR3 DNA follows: TGTGCCAGCAGCTTAGCGGCCCGCTATGGCTACACCTTC. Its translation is CASSLAARYGYTF.

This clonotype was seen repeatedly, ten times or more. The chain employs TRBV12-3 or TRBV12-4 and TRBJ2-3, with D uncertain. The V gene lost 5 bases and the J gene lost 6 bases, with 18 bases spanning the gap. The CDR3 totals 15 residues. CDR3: CASSTGPPSADTQYF. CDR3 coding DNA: TGTGCCAGCAGTACCGGGCCTCCCTCAGCGGATACGCAGTATTTT.

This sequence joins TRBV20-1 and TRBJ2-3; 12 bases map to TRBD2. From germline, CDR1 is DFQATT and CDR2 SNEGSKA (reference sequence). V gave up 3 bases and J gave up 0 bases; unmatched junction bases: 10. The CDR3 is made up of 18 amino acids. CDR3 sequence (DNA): TGCAGTGCTAGCAATCTAGCGGGAGGGTTCCAGAGCACAGATACGCAGTATTTT. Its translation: CSASNLAGGFQSTDTQYF.

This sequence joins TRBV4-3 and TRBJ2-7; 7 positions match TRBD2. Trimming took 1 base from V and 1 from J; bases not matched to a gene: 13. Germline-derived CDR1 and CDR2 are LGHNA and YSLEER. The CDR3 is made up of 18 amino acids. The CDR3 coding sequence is TGCGCCAGCAGCCAAGTCCCCGCGGGAGAGTGGGGATCCTACGAGCAGTACTTC. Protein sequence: CASSQVPAGEWGSYEQYF.

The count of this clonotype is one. The CDR3 reads CASSFDLPLAGGSYEQYF. The CDR3 DNA reads as TGTGCCAGCAGTTTTGATCTTCCCCTAGCGGGGGGCTCCTACGAGCAGTACTTC. This chain joins TRBV12-3 or TRBV12-4 and TRBJ2-7; 11 positions agree with TRBD2. Trimming took 3 bases from V and 0 from J; bases not matched to a gene: 10. The CDR3 length is 18 residues.

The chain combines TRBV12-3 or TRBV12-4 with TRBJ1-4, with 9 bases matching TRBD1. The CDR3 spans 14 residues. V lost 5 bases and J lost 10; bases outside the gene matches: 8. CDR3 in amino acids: CASSIWDREGKLFF. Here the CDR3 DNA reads TGTGCCAGCAGTATTTGGGACAGGGAAGGAAAACTGTTTTTT.